These 20 T cell receptor beta chains originate from one sample sequenced in a study of T cells in women clearing cervical HPV infection. Sequenced by immunoSEQ multiplex PCR; TCRdb stores in-frame clones only, minus some. The sample data list approximately 16,000 clones. Sequences were obtained from blood buffy coat. Receptors were obtained from a woman between 18 and 75 years old with a cervical HPV16 infection that either progressed to CIN3+ or cleared (not recorded which).

Note on this clone: Read sequence stops 3 residues before the CDR3 end, and the germline J gene provides the missing end. V usage is TRBV27 and J usage is TRBJ2-7; the D gene is possibly TRBD1 (5 bases). Germline CDR1 reads MNHEY; CDR2 reads SMNVEV (reference sequence). This CDR3 has 17 residues. V was shortened by 0 bases and J by 2 bases, with 17 bases between the two germline ends. The sequenced part of the CDR3 DNA is TGTGCCAGCAGTTTATCCCGGGTCTTAGGGGTAACCTACGAG. This encodes CASSLSRVLGVTYE. The entire CDR3 protein reads CASSLSRVLGVTYEQYF.

With regard to this clone: The read gets to within 3 residues of the CDR3 end, and the germline J gene fills in the rest. The genes are TRBV11-2 and TRBJ2-3; D possibly corresponds to TRBD2 (6 bases). CDR1 is SGHAT, CDR2 FQNNGV, per germline. The V gene lost 5 bases and the J gene lost 5 bases, with 11 bases spanning the gap. This CDR3 contains 13 residues. The CDR3 spells CASSPRLVDTQYF. The CDR3 DNA, read in part, is TGTGCCAGCAGCCCCCGACTAGTAGATACG.

Notes on this clone: The read halts 3 residues ahead of the CDR3 end, with the missing end drawn from the germline J gene. The chain recombines TRBV20-1 with TRBJ2-5; D perhaps matches TRBD1 (5 bases). Trimming left V 0 bases short and J 1 base short, with 15 bases between. Germline V lookup: CDR1 DFQATT, CDR2 SNEGSKA (reference sequence). There are 16 residues in the CDR3. CDR3 DNA, as far as it was read: TGCAGTGCTAGAGAGAGAGCGAAAGGGGTCCAAGAGACC. This encodes CSARERAKGVQET. The entire CDR3 sequence reads CSARERAKGVQETQYF.

For this clone: Sequencing ends 3 residues short of the CDR3 end; the germline J gene provides the rest. The chain combines TRBV19 with TRBJ1-2, with D unresolved. V was clipped by 3 bases and J by 7 bases, with 15 bases between them. In germline, CDR1 is LNHDA, CDR2 SQIVND (reference sequence). This CDR3 region has 14 residues. The CDR3 spells CASSIGFQAGGYTF. The part of the CDR3 DNA that was read is TGTGCCAGTAGTATTGGCTTCCAGGCGGGTGGC.

In regard to this clone: The CDR3 goes on 3 residues after the read ends, and that part is filled in from the germline J gene. The chain joins TRBV10-3 to TRBJ2-2; no firm D call. V lost 4 bases and J 2 bases, leaving 14 bases between the germline ends. CDR1 is ENHRY, CDR2 SYGVKD, per germline. This CDR3 region has 16 residues. CDR3 DNA, as far as it was read: TGTGCCATCAGTGTCAGTGATACCCCCAACACCGGGGAG. It encodes CAISVSDTPNTGE. The entire CDR3 protein reads CAISVSDTPNTGELFF.

With respect to this clone: This sample also contains other DNA sequences that code for the same CDR3. The CDR3 loop is CASSEQSLNEQFF. Partial CDR3 DNA: TGTGCCAGCAGCGAACAGTCTCTCAATGAG. The chain joins TRBV6-1 to TRBJ2-1; D is uncertain. From the germline J gene comes the end of the CDR3, since the read stops 3 residues before it. Deletions cut 6 bases from V and 6 bases from J, with 12 bases between. The CDR3 totals 13 residues. Germline values: CDR1 MNHNS, CDR2 SASEGT.

Worth noting for this clone: The read terminates 3 residues before the CDR3 end, so the remaining end is supplied by the germline J gene. The genes are TRBV7-2 and TRBJ2-7, with D uncertain. Germline V CDR1 and CDR2: SGHTA, FQGNSA. V was trimmed by 0 bases and J by 0 bases, leaving 9 bases between them. The CDR3 covers 15 residues. Incomplete CDR3 DNA: TGTGCCAGCAGCTTAGCCCCCGAAGGCTCCTACGAG. This codes for CASSLAPEGSYE. The whole CDR3 protein is CASSLAPEGSYEQYF.

A note on this clone: The read gets to within 3 residues of the CDR3 end, and the germline J gene fills in the rest. This chain joins TRBV20-1 and TRBJ2-7, with 10 bases fitting TRBD1. Looked up from germline, CDR1 is DFQATT and CDR2 is SNEGSKA (reference sequence). V lost 0 bases, J lost 3 bases, and 5 bases stayed unmatched. The CDR3 spans 15 residues. CDR3 residues: CSARDLRTGGYEQYF. The sequenced part of the CDR3 DNA is TGCAGTGCTAGAGATTTGCGGACAGGGGGCTACGAG.

As for this clone: The observed sequence ends 3 residues before the CDR3 terminus, with the missing tail filled in from the germline J gene. The chain combines TRBV18 with TRBJ1-1; 8 bases are shared with TRBD1. The ends lost 6 bases at V and 0 bases at J; junction bases unmatched: 9. The CDR3 covers 16 residues. The germline V gene has CDR1 KGHSH and CDR2 LQKENI. The CDR3 sequence: CASSTDRGPLNTEAFF. The CDR3 bases that were read are TGTGCCAGCTCCACCGACAGGGGACCTTTGAACACTGAA.

CDR3 in amino acids: CASSLAGRYNEQFF. The DNA read from the CDR3 is TGTGCCAGCAGCTTAGCGGGCCGCTACAATGAG. The V and J genes are TRBV7-2 and TRBJ2-1; D not certain. The read comes to an end 3 residues before the CDR3 does, leaving the germline J gene to fill in the end. Per the germline V gene, CDR1 is SGHTA and CDR2 is FQGNSA. CDR3 length: 14 amino acids. V was clipped by 0 bases and J by 3 bases, with 6 bases between them.

Turning to this clone: With the read ending 3 residues before the CDR3 end, the germline J gene is used to fill in that end. This sequence joins TRBV20-1 and TRBJ2-3, with 8 nucleotides matching TRBD2. V lost 4 bases and J lost 2; bases outside the gene matches: 8. This CDR3 has 15 residues. CDR1 and CDR2 from the germline V gene are DFQATT and SNEGSKA (reference sequence). CDR3 sequence: CSAIDSGEATDTQYF. The sequenced CDR3 bases are TGCAGTGCTATTGATAGCGGGGAAGCCACAGATACG.

On this clone: The read terminates 3 residues ahead of where the CDR3 ends, so the germline J gene completes it. The genes are TRBV5-4 and TRBJ2-1; D gene ambiguous. V lost 5 bases and J 9 bases, leaving 18 bases between the germline ends. The germline V gene has CDR1 SGHNT and CDR2 YYREEE (reference sequence). The CDR3 covers 14 residues. The CDR3 loop is CASRSGLDLGEQFF. Partial CDR3 DNA: TGTGCCAGCAGATCAGGCTTGGATCTGGGTGAG.

For this clone: The read gets to within 3 residues of the CDR3 end, and the germline J gene fills in the rest. The chain recombines TRBV5-1 with TRBJ2-4, with TRBD2 matching 11 bases. This CDR3 comprises 20 residues. Looked up from germline, CDR1 is SGHRS and CDR2 is YFSETQ. The J segment lost 0 bases and the V segment lost 4 bases, leaving 15 bases of the junction unmatched. The CDR3 is CASSVWTTSGVDLAKNIQYF. The sequenced CDR3 bases are TGCGCCAGCAGCGTGTGGACGACTAGCGGGGTTGATTTAGCCAAAAACATT.

Of note for this clone: The read terminates 3 residues ahead of where the CDR3 ends, so the germline J gene completes it. This chain links TRBV7-9 with TRBJ2-5; a weak D match, TRBD2 (7 bases). The length of the CDR3 is 13 residues. CDR1 is SEHNR and CDR2 is FQNEAQ in the germline V gene (reference sequence). Trimming removed 2 bases from V and 4 bases from J, with 8 bases in between. Incomplete CDR3 DNA: TGTGCCAGCAGCTTAAGGGGGGGAGAGACC. Its protein product is CASSLRGGET. The whole CDR3 region reads CASSLRGGETQYF.

Turning to this clone: The missing CDR3 end, 3 residues past where the read stops, is filled in from the germline J gene. This chain joins TRBV7-3 and TRBJ1-6; tentatively, D is TRBD1 (6 bases). This CDR3 has 13 residues. The germline CDR1 and CDR2 sequences are SGHTA and FQGTGA. Between the trimmed V and J ends, which lost 3 bases and 7 bases, there was a span of 7 bases. The sequenced CDR3 bases are TGTGCCAGCAGCTTGGGGGCGAATTCACCC. The encoded protein is CASSLGANSP. From start to end, the CDR3 is CASSLGANSPLHF.

As to this clone: The read is 3 residues too short to cover the CDR3 end, so that end is filled in from the germline J gene. V is TRBV2 and J is TRBJ1-4; D may be TRBD1 (5 bases). The CDR3 extends over 18 amino acids. Germline-derived CDR1 and CDR2 are SNHLY and FYNNEI. Incomplete CDR3 DNA: TGTGCCAGCAGTGAACGGGGGGGGACGGGCTCTGGGGCCAACGTA. It is translated as CASSERGGTGSGANV. The entire CDR3 protein is CASSERGGTGSGANVLFF.

Points on this clone: The read comes to an end 3 residues before the CDR3 does, leaving the germline J gene to fill in the end. This rearrangement joins TRBV27 to TRBJ2-7; D may match TRBD1 or TRBD2 (5 bases each). This CDR3 is 14 amino acids long. CDR1 is MNHEY, CDR2 SMNVEV, per germline (reference sequence). V was cut by 4 bases and J by 3 bases, with 13 bases left in between. CDR3: CASSWERGVYEQYF. The CDR3 DNA, read in part, is TGTGCCAGCAGTTGGGAGAGAGGGGTCTACGAG.

Comments on this clone: The read ends 3 residues early relative to the CDR3; the germline J gene fills the gap. The chain couples TRBV24-1 to TRBJ1-2; TRBD1 is a possible D gene (6 bases). CDR3 length equals 13 residues. The V gene lost 5 bases and the J gene lost 6 bases, with 12 bases spanning the gap. Germline V gives CDR1 KGHDR, CDR2 SFDVKD. The CDR3 is CATSGAGVHGYTF. CDR3 DNA (partial): TGTGCCACCAGTGGGGCAGGGGTTCATGGC.

Regarding this clone: The DNA ends 3 residues before the CDR3 does, and the rest of the CDR3 is filled in from the germline J gene. The J gene is TRBJ2-3, the V gene TRBV11-2, with a weak D call TRBD1 (5 bases). In germline, CDR1 is SGHAT, CDR2 FQNNGV. Trimming removed 0 bases at V and 2 bases at J, with 9 bases between. The CDR3 extends over 15 amino acids. CDR3 bases read: TGTGCCAGCAGCTTAGATAGGGGCCCCACAGATACG. It is translated as CASSLDRGPTDT. The full-length CDR3 reads as CASSLDRGPTDTQYF.

Concerning this clone itself: The read ends 3 residues shy of where the CDR3 ends; the end is completed using the germline J gene. The rearrangement uses TRBV6-4 and TRBJ2-2, with D possibly being TRBD1 (5 bases). CDR3 length equals 15 residues. CDR1 and CDR2 (germline): MRHNA, SNTAGT. The sequenced part of the CDR3 DNA is TGTGCCACCCCCGGCGGCCGGGCTGGGGCCAACGTG. Its protein product is CATPGGRAGANV. The entire CDR3 is CATPGGRAGANVLFF.